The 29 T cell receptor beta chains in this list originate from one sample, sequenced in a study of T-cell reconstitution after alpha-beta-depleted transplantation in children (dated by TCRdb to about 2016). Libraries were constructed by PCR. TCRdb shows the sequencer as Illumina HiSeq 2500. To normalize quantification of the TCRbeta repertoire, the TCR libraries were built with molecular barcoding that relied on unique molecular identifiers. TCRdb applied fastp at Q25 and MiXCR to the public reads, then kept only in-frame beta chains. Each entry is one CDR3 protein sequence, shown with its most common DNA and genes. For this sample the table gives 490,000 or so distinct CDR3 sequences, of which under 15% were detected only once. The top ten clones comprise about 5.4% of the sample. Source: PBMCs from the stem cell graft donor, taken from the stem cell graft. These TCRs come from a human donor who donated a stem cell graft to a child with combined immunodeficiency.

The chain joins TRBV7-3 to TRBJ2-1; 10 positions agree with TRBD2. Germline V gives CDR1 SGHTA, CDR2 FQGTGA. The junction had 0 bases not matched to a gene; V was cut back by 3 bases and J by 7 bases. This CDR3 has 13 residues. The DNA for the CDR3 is TGTGCCAGCAGCTTTAGCGGGAGGAATGAGCAGTTCTTC. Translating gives CASSFSGRNEQFF.

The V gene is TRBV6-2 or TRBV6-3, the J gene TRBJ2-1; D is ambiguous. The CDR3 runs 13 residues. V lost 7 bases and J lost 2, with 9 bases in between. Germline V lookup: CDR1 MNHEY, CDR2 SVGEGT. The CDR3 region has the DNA TGTGCCAGCATGACTGGGACCTACAATGAGCAGTTCTTC. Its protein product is CASMTGTYNEQFF.

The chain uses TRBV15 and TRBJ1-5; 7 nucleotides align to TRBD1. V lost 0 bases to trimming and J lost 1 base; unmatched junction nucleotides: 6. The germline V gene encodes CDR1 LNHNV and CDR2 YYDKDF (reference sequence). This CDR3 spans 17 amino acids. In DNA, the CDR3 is TGTGCCACCAGCAGAGATGTGACAGGGTCGAGCAATCAGCCCCAGCATTTT. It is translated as CATSRDVTGSSNQPQHF.

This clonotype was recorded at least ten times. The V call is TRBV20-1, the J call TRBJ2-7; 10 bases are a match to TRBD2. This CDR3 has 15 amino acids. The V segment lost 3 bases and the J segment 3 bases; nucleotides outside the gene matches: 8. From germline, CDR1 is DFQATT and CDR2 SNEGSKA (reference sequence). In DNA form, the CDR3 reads TGCAGTGCTAGGGCGACTAGCGGGTCAGACTACGAGCAGTACTTC. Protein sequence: CSARATSGSDYEQYF.

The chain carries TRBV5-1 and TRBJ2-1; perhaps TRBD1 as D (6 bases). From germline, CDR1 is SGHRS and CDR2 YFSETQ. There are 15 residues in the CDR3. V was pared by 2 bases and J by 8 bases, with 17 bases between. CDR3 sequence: CASSLQGDHLDEQFF. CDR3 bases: TGCGCCAGCAGCTTACAGGGCGATCACTTAGATGAGCAGTTCTTC.

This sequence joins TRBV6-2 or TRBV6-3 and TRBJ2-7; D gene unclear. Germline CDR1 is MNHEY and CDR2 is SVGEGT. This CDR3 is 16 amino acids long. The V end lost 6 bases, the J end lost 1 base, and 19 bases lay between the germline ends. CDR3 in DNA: TGTGCCAGCAGCATGGAGTCGTACATGGTGTCCTACGAGCAGTACTTC. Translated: CASSMESYMVSYEQYF.

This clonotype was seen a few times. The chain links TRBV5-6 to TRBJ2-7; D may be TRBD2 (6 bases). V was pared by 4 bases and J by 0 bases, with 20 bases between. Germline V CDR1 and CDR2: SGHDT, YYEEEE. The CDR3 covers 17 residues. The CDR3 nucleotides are TGTGCCAGCAGCCGCCCCCGAACTAGCCCAAGCTCCTACGAGCAGTACTTC. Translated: CASSRPRTSPSSYEQYF.

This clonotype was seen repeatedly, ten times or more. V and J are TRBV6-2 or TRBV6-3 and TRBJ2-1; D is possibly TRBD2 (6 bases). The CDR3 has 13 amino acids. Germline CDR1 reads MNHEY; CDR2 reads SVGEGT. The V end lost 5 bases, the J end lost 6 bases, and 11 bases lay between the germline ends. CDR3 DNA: TGTGCCAGCAGTCCCAGGGACTTCAATGAGCAGTTCTTC. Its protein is CASSPRDFNEQFF.

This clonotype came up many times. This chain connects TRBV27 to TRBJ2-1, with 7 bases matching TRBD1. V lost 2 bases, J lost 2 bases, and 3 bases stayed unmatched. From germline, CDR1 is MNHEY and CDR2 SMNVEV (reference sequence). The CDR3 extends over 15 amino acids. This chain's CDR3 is CASSLGDSTYNEQFF. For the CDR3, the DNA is TGTGCCAGCAGTTTAGGGGACAGCACCTACAATGAGCAGTTCTTC.

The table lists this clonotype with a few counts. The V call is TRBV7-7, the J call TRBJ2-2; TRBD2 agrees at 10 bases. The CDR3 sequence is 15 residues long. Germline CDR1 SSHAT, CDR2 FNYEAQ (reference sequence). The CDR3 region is CASGPERGGSGELFF. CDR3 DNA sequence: TGTGCTAGCGGACCCGAGCGGGGGGGGTCCGGGGAGCTGTTTTTT.

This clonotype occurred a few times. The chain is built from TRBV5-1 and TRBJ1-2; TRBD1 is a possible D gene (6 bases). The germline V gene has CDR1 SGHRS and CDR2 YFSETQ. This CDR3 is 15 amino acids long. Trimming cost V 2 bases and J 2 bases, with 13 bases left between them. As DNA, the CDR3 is TGCGCCAGCAGCTTATTTCTGGACAGCAACTATGGCTACACCTTC. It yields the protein CASSLFLDSNYGYTF.

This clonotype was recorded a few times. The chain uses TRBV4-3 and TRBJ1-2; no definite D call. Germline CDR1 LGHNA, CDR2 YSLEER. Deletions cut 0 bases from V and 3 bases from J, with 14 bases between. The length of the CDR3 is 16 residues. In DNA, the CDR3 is TGCGCCAGCAGCCAAGAGGGAAATCCCTGGGACTATGGCTACACCTTC. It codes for CASSQEGNPWDYGYTF.

CDR3 DNA: TGTGCCAGCAGCTTAGCGCTGGCAGTTTACGAGCAGTACTTC. Its translation is CASSLALAVYEQYF. This chain joins TRBV7-9 and TRBJ2-7; D is uncertain. Germline CDR1 SEHNR, CDR2 FQNEAQ (reference sequence). The CDR3 covers 14 residues. V gave up 0 bases and J gave up 4 bases, with 10 bases separating them.

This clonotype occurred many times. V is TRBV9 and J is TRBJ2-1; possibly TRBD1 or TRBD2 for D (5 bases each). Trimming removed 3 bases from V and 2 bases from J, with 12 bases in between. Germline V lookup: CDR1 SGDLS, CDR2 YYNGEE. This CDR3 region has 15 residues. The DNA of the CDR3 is TGTGCCAGCAGCGCCGGGACGCTGCCCTACAATGAGCAGTTCTTC. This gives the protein CASSAGTLPYNEQFF.

CDR3 loop: CASSQDGASKSGYTF. As DNA, the CDR3 is TGTGCCAGCAGTCAGGACGGGGCCTCCAAGTCCGGCTACACCTTC. V gene TRBV2 combines with J gene TRBJ1-2, with D possibly being TRBD1 (5 bases). The length of the CDR3 is 15 residues. Per the germline V gene, CDR1 is SNHLY and CDR2 is FYNNEI. Trimming took off 5 bases at V and 8 bases at J, with 21 bases between the two ends.

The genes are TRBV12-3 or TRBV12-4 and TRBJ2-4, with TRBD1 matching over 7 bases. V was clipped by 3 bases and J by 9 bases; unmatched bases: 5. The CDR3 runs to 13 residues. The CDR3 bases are TGTGCCAGCAGTTTCTCGACAGGGTCCATTCAGTACTTC. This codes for CASSFSTGSIQYF.

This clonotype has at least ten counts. The CDR3 nucleotides are TGCGCCAGCAGCCAGAGGACAGCCCCCCAGACCGGGGAGCTGTTTTTT. Its translation is CASSQRTAPQTGELFF. The V call is TRBV4-3, the J call TRBJ2-2; tentatively, D is TRBD1 (6 bases). V was trimmed by 3 bases and J by 5 bases, leaving 16 bases between them. Germline V gene lookup returns CDR1 LGHNA and CDR2 YSLEER. The CDR3 runs to 16 residues.

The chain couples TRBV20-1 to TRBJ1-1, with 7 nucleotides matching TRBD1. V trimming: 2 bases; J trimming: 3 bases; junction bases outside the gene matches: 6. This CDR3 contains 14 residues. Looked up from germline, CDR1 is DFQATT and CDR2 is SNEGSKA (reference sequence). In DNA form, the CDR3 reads TGCAGTGCTAGATACGACAGGGATGACACTGAAGCTTTCTTT. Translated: CSARYDRDDTEAFF.

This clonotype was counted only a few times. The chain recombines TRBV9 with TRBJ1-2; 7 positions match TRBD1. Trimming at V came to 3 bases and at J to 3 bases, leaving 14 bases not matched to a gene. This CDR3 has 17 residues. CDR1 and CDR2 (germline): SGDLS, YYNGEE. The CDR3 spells CASSAGLRRGGYYGYTF. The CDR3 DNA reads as TGTGCCAGCAGCGCCGGGCTGAGACGAGGGGGCTACTATGGCTACACCTTC.

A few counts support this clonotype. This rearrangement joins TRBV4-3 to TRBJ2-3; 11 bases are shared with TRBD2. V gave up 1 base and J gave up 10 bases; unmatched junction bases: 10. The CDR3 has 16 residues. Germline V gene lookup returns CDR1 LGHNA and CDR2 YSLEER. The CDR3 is CASSQGGGLAAPPQYF. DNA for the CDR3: TGCGCCAGCAGCCAAGGAGGGGGACTAGCGGCCCCTCCGCAGTATTTT.

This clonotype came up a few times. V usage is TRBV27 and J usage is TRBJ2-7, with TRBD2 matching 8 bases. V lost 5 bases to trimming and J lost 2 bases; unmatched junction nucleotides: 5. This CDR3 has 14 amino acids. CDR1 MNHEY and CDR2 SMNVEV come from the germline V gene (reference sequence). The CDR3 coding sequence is TGTGCCAGCAGTAAACGGGAGGGTACCTACGAGCAGTACTTC. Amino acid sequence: CASSKREGTYEQYF.

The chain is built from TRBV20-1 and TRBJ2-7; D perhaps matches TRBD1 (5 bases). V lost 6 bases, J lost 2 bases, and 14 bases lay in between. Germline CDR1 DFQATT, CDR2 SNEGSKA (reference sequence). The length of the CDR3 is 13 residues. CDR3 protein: CSATRQGTYEQYF. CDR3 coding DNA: TGCAGTGCCACCCGGCAGGGCACCTACGAGCAGTACTTC.

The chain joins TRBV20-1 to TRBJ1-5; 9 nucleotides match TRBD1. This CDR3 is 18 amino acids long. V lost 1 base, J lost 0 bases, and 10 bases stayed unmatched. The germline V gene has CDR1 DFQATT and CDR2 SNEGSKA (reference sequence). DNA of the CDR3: TGCAGTGCTAGAGGGGGACAGGGTCGGTATTTTAGCAATCAGCCCCAGCATTTT. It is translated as CSARGGQGRYFSNQPQHF.

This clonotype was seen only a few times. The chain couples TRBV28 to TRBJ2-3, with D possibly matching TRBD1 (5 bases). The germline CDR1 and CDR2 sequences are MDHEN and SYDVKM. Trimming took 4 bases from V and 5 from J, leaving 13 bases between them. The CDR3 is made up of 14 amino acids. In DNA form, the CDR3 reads TGTGCCAGCAGTTCGAGTCTCAGGGTAGATACGCAGTATTTT. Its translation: CASSSSLRVDTQYF.

The CDR3 nucleotides read TGTGCCAGCTCACCACCGGGGTTTAGACAGAAAGAGACCCAGTACTTC. Its protein product is CASSPPGFRQKETQYF. The chain combines TRBV18 with TRBJ2-5; D may be TRBD1 (5 bases). The CDR3 covers 16 residues. The germline V and J ends were trimmed by 0 bases and 3 bases, with 14 bases remaining between them. CDR1 is KGHSH and CDR2 is LQKENI in the germline V gene.

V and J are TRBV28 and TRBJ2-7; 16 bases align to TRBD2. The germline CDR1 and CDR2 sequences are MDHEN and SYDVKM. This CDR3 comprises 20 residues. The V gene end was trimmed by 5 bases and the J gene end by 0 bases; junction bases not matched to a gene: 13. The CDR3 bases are TGTGCCAGCAGTACGCGAGACGGGACTAGCGGGGGGGGATTCTCCTACGAGCAGTACTTC. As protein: CASSTRDGTSGGGFSYEQYF.

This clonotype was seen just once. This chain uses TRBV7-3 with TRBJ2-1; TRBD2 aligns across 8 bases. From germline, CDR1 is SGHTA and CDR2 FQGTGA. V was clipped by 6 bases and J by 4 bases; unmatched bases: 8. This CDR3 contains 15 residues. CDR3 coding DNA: TGTGCCAGCAGGCCATCTAGCGGGCCATACAATGAGCAGTTCTTC. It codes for CASRPSSGPYNEQFF.

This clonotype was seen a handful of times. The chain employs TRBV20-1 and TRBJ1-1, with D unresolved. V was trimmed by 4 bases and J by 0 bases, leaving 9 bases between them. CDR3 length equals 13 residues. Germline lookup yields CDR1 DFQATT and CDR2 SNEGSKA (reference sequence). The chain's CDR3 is CSATPGLNTEAFF. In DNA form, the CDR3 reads TGCAGTGCTACCCCGGGCTTGAACACTGAAGCTTTCTTT.

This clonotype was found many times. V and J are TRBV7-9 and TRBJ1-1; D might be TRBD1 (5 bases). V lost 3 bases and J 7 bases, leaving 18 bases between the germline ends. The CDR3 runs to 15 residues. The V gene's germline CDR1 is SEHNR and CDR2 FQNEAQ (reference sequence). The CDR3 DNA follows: TGTGCCAGCAGCTTTTTTCAGGGAGTAATGGTTGAAGCTTTCTTT. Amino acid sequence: CASSFFQGVMVEAFF.